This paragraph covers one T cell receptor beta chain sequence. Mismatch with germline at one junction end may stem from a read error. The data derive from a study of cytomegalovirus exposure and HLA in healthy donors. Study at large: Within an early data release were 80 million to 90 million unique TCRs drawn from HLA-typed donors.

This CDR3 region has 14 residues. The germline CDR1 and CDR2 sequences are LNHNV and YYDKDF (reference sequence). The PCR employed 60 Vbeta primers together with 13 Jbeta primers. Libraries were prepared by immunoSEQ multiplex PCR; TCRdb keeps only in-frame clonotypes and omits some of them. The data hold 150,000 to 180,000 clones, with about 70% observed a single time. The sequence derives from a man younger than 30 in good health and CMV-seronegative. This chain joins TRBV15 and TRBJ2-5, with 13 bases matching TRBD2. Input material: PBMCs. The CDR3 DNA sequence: TGTGCCACCAGCGGGGGACTAGCGGGGCCCCCCGTGGACTTC. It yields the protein CATSGGLAGPPVDF. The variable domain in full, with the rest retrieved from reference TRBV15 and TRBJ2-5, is DAMVIQNPRYQVTQFGKPVTLSCSQTLNHNVMYWYQQKSSQAPKLLFHYYDKDFNNEADTPDNFQSRRPNTSFCFLDIRSPGLGDTAMYLCATSGGLAGPPVDFGPGTRLLVL.